Reported below is one TCR beta chain. The CDR3 is made up of 13 amino acids. The V end lost 4 bases, the J end lost 2 bases, and 9 bases lay between the germline ends. Germline CDR1 is MNHEY and CDR2 is SVGAGI. The sample is drawn from a study of blood T cell repertoires in COVID-19. Across the study: The cDNA or gDNA used as material had been derived from T cells, B-cell-depleted T cells, or PBMCs.

Here immunoSEQ multiplex PCR was the method, and the copy in TCRdb shows in-frame clones only, minus some. Of approximately 340,000 clones detected, over 70% appear once; the ten largest clones hold 2.5% to 3%. This TCR derives from a man aged 25 to 40 with active or convalescent COVID-19. Source material: peripheral blood. The V gene is TRBV6-5, the J gene TRBJ2-7, with D perhaps TRBD2 (6 bases). The CDR3 region is CASSSGLPYEQYF. CDR3 DNA sequence: TGTGCCAGCAGTTCGGGACTCCCCTACGAGCAGTACTTC.